Reported below is one TCR beta chain. Its antigen is currently unknown. The record originates from a study of monozygotic twins with inflammatory bowel disease. Study-level points and caveats: Patients got different immunosuppressive treatments, which may have made their repertoires more variable. The co-twins with IBD showed lower TCRbeta diversity (inverse Simpson) than their healthy siblings. Especially with disease activity, IBD patients shared fewer clonotypes with others than healthy twins did.

Germline V lookup: CDR1 SGHVS, CDR2 FNYEAQ. CDR3 length: 15 amino acids. The template-switching step introduced UMIs that carried a 6-nucleotide sample barcode. TCRdb reprocessed the 5' RACE reads, keeping one entry per CDR3 protein, no DNA. The sample's table shows around 450,000 distinct CDR3 sequences. The sequenced material came from blood. The receptor's source is a human donor with ulcerative colitis or Crohn's disease, or a healthy co-twin of an affected twin (not recorded which). The chain is built from TRBV7-6 and TRBJ2-1. CDR3 sequence: CASSVRPNSYNEQFF. The full variable domain, completed using reference TRBV7-6 and TRBJ2-1, is GAGVSQSPRYKVTKRGQDVALRCDPISGHVSLYWYRQALGQGPEFLTYFNYEAQQDKSGLPNDRFSAERPEGSISTLTIQRTEQRDSAMYRCASSVRPNSYNEQFFGPGTRLTVL.